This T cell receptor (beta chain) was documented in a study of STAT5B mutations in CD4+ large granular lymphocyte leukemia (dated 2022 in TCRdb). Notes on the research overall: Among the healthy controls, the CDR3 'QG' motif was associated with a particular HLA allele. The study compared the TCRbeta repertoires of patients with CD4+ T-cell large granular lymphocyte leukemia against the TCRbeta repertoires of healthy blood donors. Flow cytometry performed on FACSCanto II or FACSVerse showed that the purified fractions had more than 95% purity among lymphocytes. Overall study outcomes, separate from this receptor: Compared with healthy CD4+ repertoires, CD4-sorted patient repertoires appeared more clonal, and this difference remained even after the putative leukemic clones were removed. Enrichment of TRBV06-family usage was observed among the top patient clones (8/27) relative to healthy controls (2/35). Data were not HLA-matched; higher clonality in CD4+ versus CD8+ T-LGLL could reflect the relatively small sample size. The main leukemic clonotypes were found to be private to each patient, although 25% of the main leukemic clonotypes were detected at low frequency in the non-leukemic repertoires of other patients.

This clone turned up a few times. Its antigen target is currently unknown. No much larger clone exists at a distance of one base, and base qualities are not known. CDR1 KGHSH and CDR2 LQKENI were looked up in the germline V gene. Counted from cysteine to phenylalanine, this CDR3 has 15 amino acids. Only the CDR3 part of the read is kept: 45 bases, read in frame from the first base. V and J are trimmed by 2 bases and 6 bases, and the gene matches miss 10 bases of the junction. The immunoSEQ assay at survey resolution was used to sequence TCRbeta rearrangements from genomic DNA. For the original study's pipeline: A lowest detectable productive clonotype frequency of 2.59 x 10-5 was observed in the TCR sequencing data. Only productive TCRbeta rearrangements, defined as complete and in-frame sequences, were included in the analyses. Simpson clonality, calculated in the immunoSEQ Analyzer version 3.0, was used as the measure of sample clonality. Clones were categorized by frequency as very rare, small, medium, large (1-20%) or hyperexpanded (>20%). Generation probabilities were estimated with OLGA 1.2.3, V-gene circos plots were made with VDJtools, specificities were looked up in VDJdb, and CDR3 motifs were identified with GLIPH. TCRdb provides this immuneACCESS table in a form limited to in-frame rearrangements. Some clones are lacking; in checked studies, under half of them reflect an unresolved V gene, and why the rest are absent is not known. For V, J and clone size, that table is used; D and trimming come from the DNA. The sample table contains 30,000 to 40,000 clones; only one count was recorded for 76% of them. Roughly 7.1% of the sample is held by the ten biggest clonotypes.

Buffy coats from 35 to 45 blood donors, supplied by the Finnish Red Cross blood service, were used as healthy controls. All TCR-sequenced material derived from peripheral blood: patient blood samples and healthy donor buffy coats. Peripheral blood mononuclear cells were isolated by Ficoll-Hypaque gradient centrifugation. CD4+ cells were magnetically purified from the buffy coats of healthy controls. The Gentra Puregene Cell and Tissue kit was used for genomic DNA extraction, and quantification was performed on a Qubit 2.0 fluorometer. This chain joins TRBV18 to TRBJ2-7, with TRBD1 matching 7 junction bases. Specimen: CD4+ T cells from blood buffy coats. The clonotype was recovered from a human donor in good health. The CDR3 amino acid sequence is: CASSPLLGQQSEQYF. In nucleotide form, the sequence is TGTGCCAGCTCACCATTGCTGGGACAGCAATCCGAGCAGTACTTC.